This T cell receptor beta chain was sequenced in a study of blood T cells in healthy people across ages. Study-level points and caveats: Among long-lived donors, naive CD4+ cells were more numerous and diversity higher than in aged donors. Naive T cell percentage and TCR beta diversity correlated strongly.

The CDR3 loop spans 14 amino acids. CDR1 is MGHRA and CDR2 is YSYEKL in the germline V gene. V was clipped by 6 bases and J by 1 base; unmatched bases: 3. Every sample yielded at least 6 million isolated PBMCs. With a J-beta primer mix and a sample-barcoded 5' primer, a second PCR ran about 6 to 11 cycles. A 12-random-nucleotide template-switch adaptor tagged each cDNA molecule. TCRdb reanalysed the 5' RACE reads using MiXCR and keeps one entry per CDR3 protein. The repertoire consists of roughly 930,000 distinct CDR3 sequences, with about 48% occurring once and the leading ten covering around an eighth. In this sample, this clonotype turned up a few times. Its matching antigen is unknown.

The sequence was obtained from a man aged 30 to 39 in good health. The specimen was blood. This chain joins TRBV4-1 and TRBJ1-2; TRBD1 agrees at 9 bases. CDR3 nucleotide sequence: TGCGCCAGCAGTACAGGGGGCGTTAACTATGGCTACACCTTC. Translated: CASSTGGVNYGYTF.